The clone carrying this T cell receptor beta chain was counted ten times or more. J lost 0 bases, V lost 4 bases, and 8 bases had no gene match. The V gene's germline CDR1 is SGHRS and CDR2 YFSETQ. The CDR3 has 19 residues. Unique molecular identifiers were incorporated into the prepared TCRbeta library. From the PCR reads, TCRdb called clonotypes with MiXCR, one entry per CDR3 protein. The sample holds approximately 200,000 distinct CDR3 sequences; about 14% are singletons and the top ten take about 13%. These data originate in a study of T-cell reconstitution after alpha-beta-depleted transplantation in children.

The TCR comes from a human donor who donated a stem cell graft to a child with acute lymphoblastic leukemia. V gene TRBV5-1 combines with J gene TRBJ2-1; TRBD2 agrees at 15 bases. The starting material was PBMCs from the stem cell graft donor, obtained from the stem cell graft. The DNA of the CDR3 is TGCGCCAGCAGCCTCAGGACTAGCGGGAGGGTTAGCTCCTACAATGAGCAGTTCTTC. It yields the protein CASSLRTSGRVSSYNEQFF.